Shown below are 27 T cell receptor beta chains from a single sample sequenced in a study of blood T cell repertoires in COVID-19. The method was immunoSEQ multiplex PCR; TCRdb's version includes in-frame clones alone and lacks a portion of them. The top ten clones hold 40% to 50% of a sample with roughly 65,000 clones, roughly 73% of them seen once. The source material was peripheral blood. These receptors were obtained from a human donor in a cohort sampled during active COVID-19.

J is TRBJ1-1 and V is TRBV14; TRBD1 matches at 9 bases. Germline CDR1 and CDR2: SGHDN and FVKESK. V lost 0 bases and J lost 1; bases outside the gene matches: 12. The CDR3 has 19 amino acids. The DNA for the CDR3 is TGTGCCAGCAGCCAAGATCTGGGACAGGGAGGTTTGTGGAACACTGAAGCTTTCTTT. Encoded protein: CASSQDLGQGGLWNTEAFF.

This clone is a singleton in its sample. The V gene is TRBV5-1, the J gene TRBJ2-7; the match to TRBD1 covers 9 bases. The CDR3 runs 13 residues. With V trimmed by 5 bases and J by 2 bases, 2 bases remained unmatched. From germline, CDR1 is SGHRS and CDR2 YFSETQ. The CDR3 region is CASRRDRAYEQYF. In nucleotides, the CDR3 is TGCGCCAGCAGACGGGACAGGGCCTACGAGCAGTACTTC.

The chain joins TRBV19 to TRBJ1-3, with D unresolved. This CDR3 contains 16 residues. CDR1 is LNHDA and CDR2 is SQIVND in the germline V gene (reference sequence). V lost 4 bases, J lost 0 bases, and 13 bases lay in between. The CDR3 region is CASSTWRHSSGNTIYF. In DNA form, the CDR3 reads TGTGCCAGTAGTACTTGGCGACATTCCTCTGGAAACACCATATATTTT.

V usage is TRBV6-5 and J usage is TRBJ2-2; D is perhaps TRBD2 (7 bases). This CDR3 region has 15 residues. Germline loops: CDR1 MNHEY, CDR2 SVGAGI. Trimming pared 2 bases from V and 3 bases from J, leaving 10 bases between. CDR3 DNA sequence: TGTGCCAGCAGTTACCAAGGGGGGGACACCGGGGAGCTGTTTTTT. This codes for CASSYQGGDTGELFF.

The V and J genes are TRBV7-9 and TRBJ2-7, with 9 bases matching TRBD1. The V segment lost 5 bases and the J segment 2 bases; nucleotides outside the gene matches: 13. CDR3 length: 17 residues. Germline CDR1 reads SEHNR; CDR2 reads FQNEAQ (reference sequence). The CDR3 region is CASSQYSRDRVPYEQYF. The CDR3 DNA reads TGTGCCAGCAGCCAATATTCCCGGGACAGGGTACCCTACGAGCAGTACTTC.

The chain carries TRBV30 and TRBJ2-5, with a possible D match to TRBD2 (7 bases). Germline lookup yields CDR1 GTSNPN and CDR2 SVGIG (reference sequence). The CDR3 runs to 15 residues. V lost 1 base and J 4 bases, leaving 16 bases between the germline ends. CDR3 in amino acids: CAWSGGGGAGETQYF. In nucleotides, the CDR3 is TGTGCCTGGAGTGGGGGAGGGGGGGCAGGAGAGACCCAGTACTTC.

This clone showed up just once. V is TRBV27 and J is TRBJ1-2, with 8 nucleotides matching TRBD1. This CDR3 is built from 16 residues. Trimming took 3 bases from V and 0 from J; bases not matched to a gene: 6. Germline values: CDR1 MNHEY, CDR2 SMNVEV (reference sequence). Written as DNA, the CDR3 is TGTGCCAGCAGTTTGAGGTTGACAGGGGCTAACTATGGCTACACCTTC. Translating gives CASSLRLTGANYGYTF.

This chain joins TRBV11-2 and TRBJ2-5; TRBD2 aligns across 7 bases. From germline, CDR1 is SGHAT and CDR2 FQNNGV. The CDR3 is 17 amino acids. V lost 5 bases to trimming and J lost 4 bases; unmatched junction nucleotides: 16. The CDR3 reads CASSLGTITLGGETQYF. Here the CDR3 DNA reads TGTGCCAGCAGCCTTGGGACTATCACCTTGGGGGGAGAGACCCAGTACTTC.

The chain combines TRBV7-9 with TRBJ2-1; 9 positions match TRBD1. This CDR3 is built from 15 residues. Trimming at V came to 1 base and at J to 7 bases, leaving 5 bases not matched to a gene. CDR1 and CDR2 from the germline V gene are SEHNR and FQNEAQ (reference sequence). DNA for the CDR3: TGTGCCAGCAGCTTAGAAGGACAGGGGAATAATGAGCAGTTCTTC. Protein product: CASSLEGQGNNEQFF.

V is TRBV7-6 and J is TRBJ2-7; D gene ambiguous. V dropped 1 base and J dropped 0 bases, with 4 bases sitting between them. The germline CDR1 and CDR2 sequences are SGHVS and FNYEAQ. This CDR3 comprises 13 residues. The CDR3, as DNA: TGTGCCAGCAGCTTAGAGAGCTCCTACGAGCAGTACTTC. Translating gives CASSLESSYEQYF. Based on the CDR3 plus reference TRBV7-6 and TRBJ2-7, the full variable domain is GAGVSQSPRYKVTKRGQDVALRCDPISGHVSLYWYRQALGQGPEFLTYFNYEAQQDKSGLPNDRFSAERPEGSISTLTIQRTEQRDSAMYRCASSLESSYEQYFGPGTRLTVT.

CDR3 protein: CASSERRDSPLHF. The CDR3 DNA reads as TGTGCCAGCAGTGAAAGGAGGGATTCACCCCTCCACTTT. The chain combines TRBV25-1 with TRBJ1-6, with D unresolved. V was clipped by 2 bases and J by 8 bases, with 7 bases between them. Germline loops: CDR1 MGHDK, CDR2 SYGVNS. CDR3 length equals 13 residues.

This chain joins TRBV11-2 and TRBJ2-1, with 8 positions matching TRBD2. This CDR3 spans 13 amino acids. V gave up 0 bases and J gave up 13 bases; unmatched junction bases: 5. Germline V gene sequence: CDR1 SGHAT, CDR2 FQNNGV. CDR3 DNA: TGTGCCAGCAGCTTAGATGAAGCGGGAGTTCAGTTCTTC. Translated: CASSLDEAGVQFF.

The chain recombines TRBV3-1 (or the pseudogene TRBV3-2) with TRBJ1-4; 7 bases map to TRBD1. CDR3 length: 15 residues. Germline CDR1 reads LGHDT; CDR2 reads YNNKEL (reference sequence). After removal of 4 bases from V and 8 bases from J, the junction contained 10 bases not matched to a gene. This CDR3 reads CASSRTGDNWEKLFF. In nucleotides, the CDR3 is TGTGCCAGCAGCCGCACAGGGGATAACTGGGAAAAACTGTTTTTT.

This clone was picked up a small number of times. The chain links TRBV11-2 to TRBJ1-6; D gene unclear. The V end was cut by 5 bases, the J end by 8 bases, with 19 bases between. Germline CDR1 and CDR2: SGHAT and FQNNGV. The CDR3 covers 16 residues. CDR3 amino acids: CASSLSSGSLYSPLHF. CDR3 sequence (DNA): TGTGCCAGCAGCCTGTCGTCGGGGAGTCTATATTCACCCCTCCACTTT.

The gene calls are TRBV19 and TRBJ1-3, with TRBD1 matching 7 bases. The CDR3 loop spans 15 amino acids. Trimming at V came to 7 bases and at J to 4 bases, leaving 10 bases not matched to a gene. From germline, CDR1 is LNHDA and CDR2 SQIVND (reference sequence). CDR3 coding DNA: TGTGCCAGTAATCCGGGACAGCGGTTCGGAAACACCATATATTTT. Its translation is CASNPGQRFGNTIYF.

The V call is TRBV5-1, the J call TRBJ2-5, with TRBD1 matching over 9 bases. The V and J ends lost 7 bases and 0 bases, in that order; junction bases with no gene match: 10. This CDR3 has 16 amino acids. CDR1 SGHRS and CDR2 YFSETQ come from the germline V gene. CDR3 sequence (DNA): TGCGCCAGCGTACGCACTGGGACAGGGAACCAAGAGACCCAGTACTTC. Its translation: CASVRTGTGNQETQYF.

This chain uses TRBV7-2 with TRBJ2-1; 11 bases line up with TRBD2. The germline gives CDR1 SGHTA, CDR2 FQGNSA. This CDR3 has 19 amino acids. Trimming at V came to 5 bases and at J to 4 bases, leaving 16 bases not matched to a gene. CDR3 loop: CASSQNSGPIAGGYNEQFF. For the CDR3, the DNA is TGTGCCAGCAGCCAAAATTCCGGGCCGATAGCGGGAGGGTACAATGAGCAGTTCTTC.

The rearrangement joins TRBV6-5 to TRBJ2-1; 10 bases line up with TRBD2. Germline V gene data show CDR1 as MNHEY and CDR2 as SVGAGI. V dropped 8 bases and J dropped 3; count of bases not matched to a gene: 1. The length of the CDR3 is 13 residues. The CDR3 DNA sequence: TGTGCCAGCCGACTAGCGGGCTACAATGAGCAGTTCTTC. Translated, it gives CASRLAGYNEQFF.

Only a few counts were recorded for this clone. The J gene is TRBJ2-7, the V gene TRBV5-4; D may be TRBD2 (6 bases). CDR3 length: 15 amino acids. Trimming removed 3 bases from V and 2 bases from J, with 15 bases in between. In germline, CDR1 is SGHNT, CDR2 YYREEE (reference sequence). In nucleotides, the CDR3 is TGTGCCAGCAGCTCATCCCCTACGGGGGCCTACGAGCAGTACTTC. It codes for CASSSSPTGAYEQYF.

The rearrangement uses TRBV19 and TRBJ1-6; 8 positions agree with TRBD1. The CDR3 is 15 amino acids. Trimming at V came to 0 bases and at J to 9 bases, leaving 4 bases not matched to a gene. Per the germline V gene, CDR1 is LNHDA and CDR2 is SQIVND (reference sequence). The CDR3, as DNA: TGTGCCAGTAGTATAGATGACAGGGGTGGTTCACCCCTCCACTTT. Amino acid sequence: CASSIDDRGGSPLHF.

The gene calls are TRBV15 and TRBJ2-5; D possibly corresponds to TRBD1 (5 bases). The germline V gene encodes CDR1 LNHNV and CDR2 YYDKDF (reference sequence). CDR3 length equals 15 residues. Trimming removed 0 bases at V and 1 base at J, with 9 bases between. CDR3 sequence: CATSRDLGAQETQYF. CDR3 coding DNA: TGTGCCACCAGCAGAGATCTAGGGGCCCAAGAGACCCAGTACTTC.

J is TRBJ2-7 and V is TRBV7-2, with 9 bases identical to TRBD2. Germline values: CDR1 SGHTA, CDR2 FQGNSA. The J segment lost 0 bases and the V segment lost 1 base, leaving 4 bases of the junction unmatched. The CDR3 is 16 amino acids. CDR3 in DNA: TGTGCCAGCAGCTTAGGAACGGGACTAGCCTCCTACGAGCAGTACTTC. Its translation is CASSLGTGLASYEQYF.

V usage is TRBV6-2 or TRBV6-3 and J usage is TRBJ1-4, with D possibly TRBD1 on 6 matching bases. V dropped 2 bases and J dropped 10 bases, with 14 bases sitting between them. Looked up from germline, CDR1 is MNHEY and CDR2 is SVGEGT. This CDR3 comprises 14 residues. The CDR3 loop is CASSYGDIGGKLFF. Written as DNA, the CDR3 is TGTGCCAGCAGTTACGGGGACATCGGAGGAAAACTGTTTTTT.

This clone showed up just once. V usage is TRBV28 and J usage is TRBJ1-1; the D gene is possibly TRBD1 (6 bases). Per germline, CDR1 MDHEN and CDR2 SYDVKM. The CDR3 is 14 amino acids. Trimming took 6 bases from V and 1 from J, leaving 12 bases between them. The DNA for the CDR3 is TGTGCCAGCAGGAAGGGGGGGCCGAACACTGAAGCTTTCTTT. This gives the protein CASRKGGPNTEAFF.

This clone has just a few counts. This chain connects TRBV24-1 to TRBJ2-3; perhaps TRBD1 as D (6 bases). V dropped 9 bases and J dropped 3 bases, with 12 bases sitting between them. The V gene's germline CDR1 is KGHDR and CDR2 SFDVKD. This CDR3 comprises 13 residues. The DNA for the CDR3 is TGTGCCACCGGCCAGGGGAGTACAGATACGCAGTATTTT. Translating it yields CATGQGSTDTQYF.

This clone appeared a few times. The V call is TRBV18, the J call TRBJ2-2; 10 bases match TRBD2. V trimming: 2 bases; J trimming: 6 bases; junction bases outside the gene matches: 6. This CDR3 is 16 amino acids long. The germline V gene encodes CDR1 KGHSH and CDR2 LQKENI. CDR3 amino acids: CASSPRLAGDPGELFF. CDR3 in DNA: TGTGCCAGCTCACCAAGGCTAGCGGGAGATCCCGGGGAGCTGTTTTTT.

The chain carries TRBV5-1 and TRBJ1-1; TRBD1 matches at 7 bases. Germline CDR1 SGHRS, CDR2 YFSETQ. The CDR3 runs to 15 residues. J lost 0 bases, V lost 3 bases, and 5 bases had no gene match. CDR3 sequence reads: CASSWGTAMNTEAFF. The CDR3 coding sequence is TGCGCCAGCAGCTGGGGGACAGCGATGAACACTGAAGCTTTCTTT.